This record covers a single T cell receptor beta chain. The antigen is undetermined. The sample originates from a study of T cells in Graves' hyperthyroidism and ophthalmopathy. RNA transcripts provided the source from which TCR beta CDR3 regions were amplified. The HTBI primer set drove a first-round RT-PCR of the TCR CDR3. TCRdb re-called the multiplex PCR reads through MiXCR, storing one row per CDR3 protein. The sample carries 600,000 to 750,000 distinct CDR3 sequences, approximately 15% recorded once. Study-level findings and limits: Patients with ophthalmopathy were separated from those with stable hyperthyroidism by a 13 V-J model. Before onset, by a median of around six months, the model predicted ophthalmopathy.

Patients between 18 and 65 years old had hyperthyroidism, newly diagnosed and lasting under 2 months. Thyroid ultrasound, orbital computed tomography, clinical symptoms, and serum thyroxine and TRAb underpinned diagnoses. With 6 bases clipped from V and 11 bases from J, the junction kept 6 bases outside the gene matches. CDR1 and CDR2 from the germline V gene are MNHEY and SVGEGT. The CDR3 is made up of 11 amino acids. The rearrangement links TRBV6-2 or TRBV6-3 to TRBJ1-1; 7 bases are shared with TRBD1. Sequencing was done on a sample of blood. The receptor comes from a middle-aged man with Graves' hyperthyroidism. In DNA form, the CDR3 reads TGTGCCAGCAGGAATCAGGGGGGGGCTTTCTTT. Its protein product is CASRNQGGAFF.